What follows describes a single TCR beta chain. These data are taken from a study of tumor-infiltrating lymphocytes in oesophageal squamous cell carcinoma. TCRdb reanalysed the PCR reads using MiXCR and keeps one entry per CDR3 protein. Among around 16,000 distinct CDR3 sequences, 44% were seen once, and the ten largest hold roughly 37%. Between the trimmed V and J ends, which lost 8 bases and 3 bases, there was a span of 14 bases. The CDR3 totals 14 residues. Material: blood. The chain links TRBV12-3 or TRBV12-4 to TRBJ2-1; TRBD2 is a possible D gene (5 bases). The sequence was obtained from a female donor with esophageal squamous cell carcinoma. The CDR3 is CASGRSSGYNEQFF. In nucleotides, the CDR3 is TGTGCCAGCGGAAGGTCCAGCGGCTACAATGAGCAGTTCTTC.